Presented here are 9 T cell receptor beta chains from one specimen sequenced in a study of response to subunit inactivated influenza vaccine. Using its own MiXCR run on the RT-PCR reads, TCRdb lists one record per CDR3 protein. Of about 500,000 distinct CDR3 sequences in the sample, more than 15% are singletons; the top ten hold around 3%. Sequenced material: CD4+ T cells sorted from PBMCs, taken around 25 months after vaccination. These receptors were obtained from a man in his fifties or sixties who received an inactivated influenza vaccine.

This clonotype has more than one count but fewer than ten. The V call is TRBV20-1, the J call TRBJ2-1, with 12 bases aligning to TRBD2. Trimming cost V 5 bases and J 2 bases; bases outside gene matches: 1. CDR3 length equals 14 residues. In germline, CDR1 is DFQATT, CDR2 SNEGSKA (reference sequence). CDR3 in amino acids: CSASSGGAYNEQFF. CDR3 DNA sequence: TGCAGTGCTTCTAGCGGGGGGGCCTACAATGAGCAGTTCTTC.

This clonotype was seen ten or more times. V gene TRBV24-1 combines with J gene TRBJ2-7; D ambiguous. The CDR3 consists of 16 residues. The V and J ends lost 3 bases and 0 bases respectively, with 14 bases between them. The germline gives CDR1 KGHDR, CDR2 SFDVKD. The CDR3 loop reads CATSDSDGRNSYEQYF. The CDR3 coding sequence is TGTGCCACCAGTGATAGCGATGGGCGGAACTCCTACGAGCAGTACTTC.

This clonotype was recorded a few times. V and J are TRBV19 and TRBJ1-1; no clear D gene. The CDR3 runs to 12 residues. V was cut by 5 bases and J by 5 bases, with 9 bases left in between. Germline V CDR1 and CDR2: LNHDA, SQIVND (reference sequence). The CDR3 region has the DNA TGTGCCAGTAGTCTCAGGAAGACTGAAGCTTTCTTT. Its translation is CASSLRKTEAFF.

This clonotype occurred many times. The genes are TRBV18 and TRBJ2-3; D gene uncertain. Trimming cost V 5 bases and J 2 bases, with 5 bases left between them. The CDR3 spans 12 residues. The germline CDR1 and CDR2 sequences are KGHSH and LQKENI. CDR3 sequence (DNA): TGTGCCAGCTCAACCTACACAGATACGCAGTATTTT. As protein: CASSTYTDTQYF.

This clonotype occurred many times. This chain links TRBV5-1 with TRBJ1-1; D is ambiguous. Trimming took 1 base from V and 2 from J, leaving 9 bases between them. This CDR3 is built from 14 residues. Germline V gene sequence: CDR1 SGHRS, CDR2 YFSETQ. CDR3 loop: CASSLPGGNTEAFF. The CDR3 DNA follows: TGCGCCAGCAGCTTGCCCGGCGGTAACACTGAAGCTTTCTTT.

This clonotype turned up a few times. The chain carries TRBV6-2 or TRBV6-3 and TRBJ1-1; no clear D. Trimming left V 8 bases short and J 4 bases short, with 17 bases between. The CDR3 has 14 residues. Germline CDR1 reads MNHEY; CDR2 reads SVGEGT. The CDR3: CASEPNWGATEAFF. The CDR3 nucleotides read TGTGCCAGCGAGCCGAATTGGGGAGCCACTGAAGCTTTCTTT.

The rearrangement joins TRBV20-1 to TRBJ2-3; 9 positions agree with TRBD2. The trim removed 3 bases at V and 3 bases at J, leaving 13 bases unmatched. The CDR3 sequence is 17 residues long. Germline V gene data show CDR1 as DFQATT and CDR2 as SNEGSKA (reference sequence). The CDR3 region is CSARGVGASGDTDTQYF. CDR3 bases: TGCAGTGCTAGGGGGGTGGGGGCTAGCGGGGATACAGATACGCAGTATTTT.

This clonotype has a handful of counts. The rearrangement links TRBV20-1 to TRBJ2-7, with TRBD1 identical over 9 bases. The CDR3 contains 15 residues. After removal of 6 bases from V and 6 bases from J, the junction contained 15 bases not matched to a gene. Germline CDR1 reads DFQATT; CDR2 reads SNEGSKA (reference sequence). The CDR3 here is CSASPRTGVWAEQYF. The CDR3, as DNA: TGCAGTGCCAGCCCCCGGACAGGGGTGTGGGCCGAGCAGTACTTC.

The genes are TRBV20-1 and TRBJ2-7; perhaps TRBD2 as D (5 bases). Germline V gene lookup returns CDR1 DFQATT and CDR2 SNEGSKA (reference sequence). Trimming removed 7 bases from V and 1 base from J, with 20 bases in between. The CDR3 consists of 15 residues. The CDR3 nucleotides read TGCAGTGTAGCGACACGGACTCAACCTTCCTACGAGCAGTACTTC. The encoded protein is CSVATRTQPSYEQYF.